Below, one T cell receptor beta chain is given with its context. There is no known antigen for this receptor. Nothing much larger sits one base from this clone, and base qualities are not available. The V and J ends are trimmed by 3 bases and 6 bases, leaving 7 bases between them. The germline V gene encodes CDR1 SEHNR and CDR2 FQNEAQ (reference sequence). Its CDR3 holds 12 amino acids, cysteine through phenylalanine. The DNA shown is the 36-base CDR3, in frame from base 1. In light of the paper, this sample's time point label describes: individuals recovered from natural SARS-CoV-2 infection. The source of the sample is a study of Ad26.COV2.S vaccination and SARS-CoV-2 variants (dated by TCRdb to about 2021). For the wider study: TCRbeta repertoire sequencing was used to assess the specificity and breadth of SARS-CoV-2-reactive T cell receptors after Ad26.COV2.S vaccination. The TCR-sequenced set comprised about 32 samples: 19 Ad26.COV2.S vaccine recipients, 5 placebo recipients and 8 SARS-CoV-2 convalescent individuals.

The immunoSEQ Assay was the method used to sequence TCRbeta CDR3 regions. After extraction, genomic DNA underwent amplification by bias-controlled multiplex PCR, followed by high-throughput sequencing. In the paper's pipeline: Collapsing and filtering of sequences were performed to quantify the absolute abundance of each unique TCRbeta CDR3 region. Usable DNA was measured by amplifying reference genes present in all nucleated cells, and TCRbeta template counts were normalized to that usable DNA to estimate T cell fraction. Repertoire TCRs were annotated as SARS-CoV-2-specific when V gene, CDR3 amino acid sequence and J gene were exactly matched to a known reactive TCR set. The reference SARS-CoV-2 TCR set was derived from MIRA and filtered for enrichment in COVID-19-positive ImmuneCODE repertoires, a step that removed public or cross-reactive TCRs. Using the MIRA antigens, annotated TCRs were further analysed by specific ORF or by position within an ORF. Breadth was defined as the number of annotated unique rearrangements divided by the total number of unique productive rearrangements, and depth was defined as the summed frequency of the annotated unique rearrangements. Two-sided Wilcoxon rank-sum tests were applied when comparing TCR breadth between groups. Here the immuneACCESS table is served through TCRdb, limited to in-frame sequences with V and J called. Missing clones are a known gap in these copies; in checked studies unresolved V genes cover under half, and the rest lacks a known reason. V, J and clone size derive from that table, while D and trimming were established from the DNA sequence. Across this sample there are some 350,000 clones, with about 90% seen only once. Of the sample, about 3.8% falls within the top ten clones.

What the study reported, not specific to this receptor: The authors noted that total T cell responses may have been underestimated by the TCR breadth and depth analyses. After vaccination, substantial breadth of spike-specific CD8+ and CD4+ T cell responses was reported. Vaccine and placebo recipients had comparable non-spike TCR breadth, which fits with the vaccine containing only spike. Higher spike-specific TCR breadth was observed in Ad26.COV2.S recipients than in placebo recipients (P = 0.0014).

The sequencing used peripheral blood, collected after recovery from COVID-19. This TCR was recovered from a human donor who had recovered from COVID-19. The chain couples TRBV7-9 to TRBJ2-3; the D gene could be either TRBD1 or TRBD2, each agreeing at 5 bases. The nucleotides read TGTGCCAGCAGCTTGGGGGACGATACGCAGTATTTT. It encodes CASSLGDDTQYF. Supplemented by the reference TRBV7-9 and TRBJ2-3 proteins around the CDR3, the complete variable domain is DTGVSQNPRHKITKRGQNVTFRCDPISEHNRLYWYRQTLGQGPEFLTYFQNEAQLEKSRLLSDRFSAERPKGSFSTLEIQRTEQGDSAMYLCASSLGDDTQYFGPGTRLTVL.